This TCR beta chain originates from a study of T cell repertoires in cytomegalovirus infection. TCRdb reprocessed the reads via MiXCR and lists one record per CDR3 protein. Counted here are 300,000 to 450,000 distinct CDR3 sequences, roughly 20% occurring once; the ten biggest clones make up 8.7%. Ten or more counts support this clonotype. Specimen: PBMCs. The TCR was taken from a human donor in good health (CMV status not recorded). Some clones in this sample may be carry-over from other donors' samples.

The CDR3 DNA is TGTGCCAGCAGTTCCAGGGCGGGGAATGGCTACACCTTC. Encoded protein: CASSSRAGNGYTF. The chain uses TRBV12-3 or TRBV12-4 and TRBJ1-2; tentative D call: TRBD1 (5 bases). V lost 4 bases and J 6 bases, leaving 12 bases between the germline ends. The CDR3 totals 13 residues.